These 27 T cell receptor beta chains were all obtained from the same sample, sequenced in a study of response to subunit inactivated influenza vaccine. TCRdb reprocessed the RT-PCR reads with MiXCR, giving one entry per CDR3 protein. This sample has around 500,000 distinct CDR3 sequences, with approximately 11% found just once. The sequencing used PBMCs from blood, collected roughly 48 days after vaccination. Every receptor here comes from a man aged 50-60 years who received an inactivated influenza vaccine.

In DNA form, the CDR3 reads TGTGCCAGCAGGCGAACAGGGGGCCATTTCTATGGCTACACCTTC. Translating it yields CASRRTGGHFYGYTF. V usage is TRBV27 and J usage is TRBJ1-2; the match to TRBD1 covers 9 bases. V was clipped by 6 bases and J by 4 bases; unmatched bases: 9. Germline CDR1 MNHEY, CDR2 SMNVEV (reference sequence). CDR3 size: 15 residues.

This clonotype was seen at least ten times. The chain recombines TRBV10-3 with TRBJ2-7, with TRBD1 as a possible D gene (5 bases). Trimming stripped 6 bases from V and 0 bases from J, with 18 bases between. The CDR3 consists of 16 residues. Germline V gene lookup returns CDR1 ENHRY and CDR2 SYGVKD. CDR3 in DNA: TGTGCCATCAGATCAAAAACCGAGGACACCTCCTACGAGCAGTACTTC. Protein sequence: CAIRSKTEDTSYEQYF.

This clonotype was counted only a few times. This chain links TRBV28 with TRBJ2-7; 7 bases align to TRBD2. Germline CDR1 MDHEN, CDR2 SYDVKM. With 2 bases clipped from V and 4 bases from J, the junction kept 8 bases outside the gene matches. CDR3 length: 15 amino acids. The CDR3 DNA is TGTGCCAGCAGTTTACGCACGTCTAGCGGATACGAGCAGTACTTC. Its protein product is CASSLRTSSGYEQYF.

This clonotype turned up a few times. The rearrangement uses TRBV29-1 and TRBJ2-4; D not certain. V was pared by 6 bases and J by 1 base, with 16 bases between. The germline V gene encodes CDR1 SQVTM and CDR2 ANQGSEA. The CDR3 is made up of 15 amino acids. CDR3: CSVVGPALAKNIQYF. The CDR3 bases are TGCAGCGTCGTTGGGCCCGCCTTGGCCAAAAACATTCAGTACTTC.

The gene calls are TRBV7-2 and TRBJ2-7; 11 nucleotides line up with TRBD2. Unmatched junction bases numbered 5, after V lost 1 base and J lost 6 bases. CDR1 and CDR2 (germline): SGHTA, FQGNSA. This CDR3 has 15 amino acids. The CDR3 sequence: CASSLVAGGRSEQYF. DNA for the CDR3: TGTGCCAGCAGCTTAGTAGCGGGGGGGCGTTCCGAGCAGTACTTC.

This clonotype was recorded at least ten times. V gene TRBV5-1 combines with J gene TRBJ2-1; D possibly corresponds to TRBD2 (6 bases). This CDR3 comprises 14 residues. Trimming cost V 0 bases and J 7 bases, with 11 bases left between them. Germline V gene data show CDR1 as SGHRS and CDR2 as YFSETQ. CDR3 DNA: TGCGCCAGCAGCTTGGGGACTACTTTGAATGAGCAGTTCTTC. It codes for CASSLGTTLNEQFF.

This clonotype was seen repeatedly, ten times or more. The gene calls are TRBV29-1 and TRBJ2-7; TRBD1 matches 8 bases. The V segment lost 7 bases and the J segment 7 bases; nucleotides outside the gene matches: 12. The V gene's germline CDR1 is SQVTM and CDR2 ANQGSEA. CDR3 size: 13 residues. CDR3: CSAQGAQLLEQYF. The CDR3 coding sequence is TGCAGCGCCCAGGGGGCCCAACTTTTGGAGCAGTACTTC.

This clonotype was detected a few times. The rearrangement uses TRBV7-8 and TRBJ1-5; D is perhaps TRBD1 (6 bases). Per germline, CDR1 SGHVS and CDR2 FQNEAQ. V dropped 0 bases and J dropped 2 bases, with 17 bases sitting between them. The CDR3 length is 18 residues. CDR3 sequence: CASSLATGRSSGNQPQHF. The CDR3 DNA reads as TGTGCCAGCAGCTTAGCTACAGGGCGGTCGTCAGGCAATCAGCCCCAGCATTTT.

This clonotype has ten or more counts. The chain has TRBV12-3 or TRBV12-4 and TRBJ1-6; TRBD1 matches at 8 bases. The CDR3 is 15 amino acids. Trimming at V came to 5 bases and at J to 10 bases, leaving 10 bases not matched to a gene. The CDR3 DNA reads TGTGCCAGCAGTGAGCTACAGGGGGGAATCTCACCCCTCCACTTT. Translating it yields CASSELQGGISPLHF.

This clonotype came up many times. CDR3 DNA: TGTGCCAGCAGCACGGACAGGCTGAGACAAGAGACCCAGTACTTC. It encodes CASSTDRLRQETQYF. The V call is TRBV7-2, the J call TRBJ2-5; 7 bases align to TRBD1. The CDR3 length is 15 residues. Germline V gives CDR1 SGHTA, CDR2 FQGNSA. V lost 5 bases to trimming and J lost 2 bases; unmatched junction nucleotides: 8.

This clonotype was observed many times. The V call is TRBV20-1, the J call TRBJ2-3; 10 nucleotides match TRBD2. Trimming at V came to 1 base and at J to 1 base, leaving 5 bases not matched to a gene. This CDR3 has 16 residues. Per germline, CDR1 DFQATT and CDR2 SNEGSKA (reference sequence). As DNA, the CDR3 is TGCAGTGCTAGAGGAGGACTAGCGGAGGGCACAGATACGCAGTATTTT. It specifies CSARGGLAEGTDTQYF.

In this sample, this clonotype turned up many times. The chain links TRBV14 to TRBJ2-1; 9 positions match TRBD1. Germline CDR1 is SGHDN and CDR2 is FVKESK. The CDR3 loop spans 15 amino acids. Unmatched junction bases numbered 10, after V lost 6 bases and J lost 7 bases. The CDR3 bases are TGTGCCAGCAGTCCCGGGACAGGGATTTTAAATGAGCAGTTCTTC. Amino acids: CASSPGTGILNEQFF. The variable domain in full, with the rest retrieved from reference TRBV14 and TRBJ2-1, is EAGVTQFPSHSVIEKGQTVTLRCDPISGHDNLYWYRRVMGKEIKFLLHFVKESKQDESGMPNNRFLAERTGGTYSTLKVQPAELEDSGVYFCASSPGTGILNEQFFGPGTRLTVL.

This clonotype turned up a few times. The chain links TRBV28 to TRBJ2-4; 9 nucleotides align to TRBD1. With V trimmed by 5 bases and J by 1 base, 6 bases remained unmatched. In germline, CDR1 is MDHEN, CDR2 SYDVKM. CDR3 length: 16 amino acids. This CDR3 is CASSLRTGVAKNIQYF. The CDR3 DNA reads TGTGCCAGCAGTCTCCGGACAGGGGTGGCCAAAAACATTCAGTACTTC.

This clonotype was seen at least ten times. The rearrangement uses TRBV6-2 or TRBV6-3 and TRBJ2-1; D unresolved. Germline values: CDR1 MNHEY, CDR2 SVGEGT. V was pared by 1 base and J by 0 bases, with 1 base between. CDR3 length: 13 amino acids. The CDR3 nucleotides are TGTGCCAGCAGTTACTTCTCCTACAATGAGCAGTTCTTC. This sequence encodes CASSYFSYNEQFF.

CDR3 nucleotide sequence: TGTGCCAGCAGCATCGGGACTAGCGGGATAGTAGGGGAGACCCAGTACTTC. It yields the protein CASSIGTSGIVGETQYF. This chain uses TRBV9 with TRBJ2-5; 13 bases map to TRBD2. CDR1 and CDR2 (germline): SGDLS, YYNGEE. CDR3 length: 17 residues. V shed 4 bases and J 5 bases; nucleotides not matched to a gene: 11.

This rearrangement joins TRBV7-2 to TRBJ2-3; D uncertain. Germline V lookup: CDR1 SGHTA, CDR2 FQGNSA. This CDR3 is built from 14 residues. Trimming cost V 3 bases and J 4 bases, with 11 bases left between them. The CDR3 region is CASSFMSVPDTQYF. CDR3 DNA sequence: TGTGCCAGCAGCTTTATGAGCGTCCCAGATACGCAGTATTTT. The variable domain in full, completed from reference TRBV7-2 and TRBJ2-3, reads GAGVSQSPSNKVTEKGKDVELRCDPISGHTALYWYRQSLGQGLEFLIYFQGNSAPDKSGLPSDRFSAERTGGSVSTLTIQRTQQEDSAVYLCASSFMSVPDTQYFGPGTRLTVL.

This clonotype showed up just a few times. The genes are TRBV5-1 and TRBJ2-3; 12 bases line up with TRBD2. J was trimmed by 2 bases and V by 2 bases; bases with no gene match: 6. Germline lookup yields CDR1 SGHRS and CDR2 YFSETQ. This CDR3 spans 17 amino acids. The CDR3 DNA follows: TGCGCCAGCAGCTTCGTAGGACTAGCGGGACCCACAGATACGCAGTATTTT. Translated: CASSFVGLAGPTDTQYF. Together with reference TRBV5-1 and TRBJ2-3, the CDR3 gives the full variable domain: KAGVTQTPRYLIKTRGQQVTLSCSPISGHRSVSWYQQTPGQGLQFLFEYFSETQRNKGNFPGRFSGRQFSNSRSEMNVSTLELGDSALYLCASSFVGLAGPTDTQYFGPGTRLTVL.

This clonotype came up a few times. The CDR3 sequence is CASSHNGPQETQYF. The CDR3 coding sequence is TGTGCCAGCAGCCACAACGGACCCCAAGAGACCCAGTACTTC. The V gene is TRBV27, the J gene TRBJ2-5; D is unresolved. Germline V CDR1 and CDR2: MNHEY, SMNVEV (reference sequence). The CDR3 is 14 amino acids. V gave up 6 bases and J gave up 1 base, with 12 bases separating them.

This chain's CDR3 is CASSSRQGDSYEQYF. The DNA for the CDR3 is TGTGCCAGCAGCTCGCGACAGGGGGATTCGTACGAGCAGTACTTC. The V and J genes are TRBV11-2 and TRBJ2-7; 9 bases match TRBD1. The CDR3 loop spans 15 amino acids. The V gene end was trimmed by 4 bases and the J gene end by 4 bases; junction bases not matched to a gene: 8. Germline lookup yields CDR1 SGHAT and CDR2 FQNNGV.

The V call is TRBV3-1, the J call TRBJ2-7; D is possibly TRBD2 (5 bases). Germline V gives CDR1 LGHDT, CDR2 YNNKEL (reference sequence). CDR3 length: 15 amino acids. Trimming pared 2 bases from V and 6 bases from J, leaving 17 bases between. The CDR3 protein is CASSQSAGPGSEQYF. The CDR3 DNA is TGTGCCAGCAGCCAATCCGCGGGCCCTGGCTCCGAGCAGTACTTC.

This clonotype was observed a handful of times. The V and J genes are TRBV5-1 and TRBJ2-5, with D unclear. The CDR3 sequence is 12 residues long. Germline V CDR1 and CDR2: SGHRS, YFSETQ. The V gene lost 0 bases and the J gene lost 2 bases, with 2 bases spanning the gap. The CDR3 spells CASSLEQETQYF. The CDR3 DNA reads TGCGCCAGCAGCTTGGAGCAAGAGACCCAGTACTTC.

The chain joins TRBV4-1 to TRBJ2-1; TRBD1 matches 8 bases. The germline V gene has CDR1 MGHRA and CDR2 YSYEKL. This CDR3 is 16 amino acids long. The V segment lost 3 bases and the J segment 7 bases; nucleotides outside the gene matches: 11. CDR3 in amino acids: CASSQVSQGAGNEQFF. The CDR3, as DNA: TGCGCCAGCAGCCAGGTTTCCCAGGGGGCGGGAAATGAGCAGTTCTTC.

This clonotype has only a few counts. CDR3 loop: CASSPHPLAGGLNEQFF. The DNA of the CDR3 is TGTGCCAGCAGCCCCCACCCACTAGCGGGAGGGCTGAATGAGCAGTTCTTC. This chain joins TRBV7-2 and TRBJ2-1; 13 bases match TRBD2. The CDR3 spans 17 residues. V shed 5 bases and J 7 bases; nucleotides not matched to a gene: 11. Germline CDR1 reads SGHTA; CDR2 reads FQGNSA.

The V gene is TRBV5-1, the J gene TRBJ2-3; TRBD1 matches at 8 bases. Germline V gene data show CDR1 as SGHRS and CDR2 as YFSETQ. This CDR3 spans 14 amino acids. J was trimmed by 4 bases and V by 5 bases; bases with no gene match: 6. The CDR3 DNA is TGCGCCAGCAGTGACAGGGGTAGGGCAGATACGCAGTATTTT. Translation gives CASSDRGRADTQYF.

This clonotype has more than one count but fewer than ten. The rearrangement links TRBV6-1 to TRBJ2-1; 8 bases align to TRBD2. The V gene end was trimmed by 6 bases and the J gene end by 8 bases; junction bases not matched to a gene: 9. The CDR3 spans 14 residues. Per germline, CDR1 MNHNS and CDR2 SASEGT. This chain's CDR3 is CASRSGGMSDEQFF. The CDR3 nucleotides are TGTGCCAGCAGGAGCGGGGGCATGTCTGATGAGCAGTTCTTC.

This clonotype has just a few counts. The rearrangement uses TRBV12-3 or TRBV12-4 and TRBJ2-5; 7 bases map to TRBD2. The junction had 9 bases not matched to a gene; V was cut back by 5 bases and J by 0 bases. The CDR3 consists of 16 residues. The CDR3 bases are TGTGCCAGCAGTACCCTCAGTAGCGGGTACCAAGAGACCCAGTACTTC. Translation: CASSTLSSGYQETQYF.

In its sample, this clonotype was seen many times. This chain uses TRBV4-3 with TRBJ2-5; 10 bases line up with TRBD2. V was pared by 0 bases and J by 2 bases, with 6 bases of the junction left unmatched. There are 17 residues in the CDR3. Germline loops: CDR1 LGHNA, CDR2 YSLEER. CDR3 nucleotide sequence: TGCGCCAGCAGCCAAGAGTTTCGGACTAGCGGTCAAGAGACCCAGTACTTC. Amino acid sequence: CASSQEFRTSGQETQYF.